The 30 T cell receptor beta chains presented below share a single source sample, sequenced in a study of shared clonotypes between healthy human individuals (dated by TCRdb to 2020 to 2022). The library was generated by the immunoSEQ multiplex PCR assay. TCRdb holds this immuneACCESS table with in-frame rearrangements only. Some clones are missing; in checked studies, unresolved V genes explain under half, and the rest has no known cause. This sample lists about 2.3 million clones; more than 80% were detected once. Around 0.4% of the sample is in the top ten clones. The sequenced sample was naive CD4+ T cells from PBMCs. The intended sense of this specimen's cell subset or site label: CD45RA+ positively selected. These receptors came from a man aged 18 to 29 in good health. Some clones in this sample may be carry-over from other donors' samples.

The CDR3 region has the DNA TGTGCCAGCTCACCACGCGGTCTAGCGGGAGGATCCTACGAGCAGTACTTC. Protein: CASSPRGLAGGSYEQYF. The chain has TRBV18 and TRBJ2-7, with 11 bases fitting TRBD2. CDR1 and CDR2 from the germline V gene are KGHSH and LQKENI. The trim removed 1 base at V and 1 base at J, leaving 6 bases unmatched. This CDR3 has 17 amino acids. Full variable domain (rest looked up from reference TRBV18 and TRBJ2-7): NAGVMQNPRHLVRRRGQEARLRCSPMKGHSHVYWYRQLPEEGLKFMVYLQKENIIDESGMPKERFSAEFPKEGPSILRIQQVVRGDSAAYFCASSPRGLAGGSYEQYFGPGTRLTVT.

The CDR3 reads CASSHRTSGNIQYF. DNA for the CDR3: TGTGCCAGTAGCCACCGGACTAGCGGAAACATTCAGTACTTC. The chain has TRBV19 and TRBJ2-4, with 10 bases that match TRBD2. Germline V gene lookup returns CDR1 LNHDA and CDR2 SQIVND (reference sequence). This CDR3 has 14 amino acids. V lost 6 bases and J lost 6; bases outside the gene matches: 5.

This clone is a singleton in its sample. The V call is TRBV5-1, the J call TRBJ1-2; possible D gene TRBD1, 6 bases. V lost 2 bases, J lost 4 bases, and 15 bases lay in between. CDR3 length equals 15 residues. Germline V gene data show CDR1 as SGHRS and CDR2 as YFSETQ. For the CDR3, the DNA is TGCGCCAGCAGCTTTGAGACAGGACCCATCTATGGCTACACCTTC. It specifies CASSFETGPIYGYTF.

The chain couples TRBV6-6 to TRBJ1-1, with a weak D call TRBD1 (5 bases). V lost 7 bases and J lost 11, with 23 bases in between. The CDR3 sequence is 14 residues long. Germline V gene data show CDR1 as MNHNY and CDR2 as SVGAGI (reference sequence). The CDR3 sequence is CASTQRGHSKDAFF. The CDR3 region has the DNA TGTGCCAGCACCCAACGCGGACACTCCAAGGATGCTTTCTTT.

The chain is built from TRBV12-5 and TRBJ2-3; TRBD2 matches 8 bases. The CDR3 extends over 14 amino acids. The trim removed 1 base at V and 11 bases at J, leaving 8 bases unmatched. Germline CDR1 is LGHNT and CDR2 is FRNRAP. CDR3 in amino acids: CASGLEAGEIQQYF. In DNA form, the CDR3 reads TGTGCTAGTGGTTTGGAAGCGGGGGAGATACAGCAGTATTTT.

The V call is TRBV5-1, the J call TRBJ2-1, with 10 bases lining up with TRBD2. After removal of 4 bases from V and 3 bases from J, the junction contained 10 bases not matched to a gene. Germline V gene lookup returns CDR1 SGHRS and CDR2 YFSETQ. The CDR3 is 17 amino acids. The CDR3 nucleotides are TGCGCCAGCAGCCCCCGGACCCTAGCGGGGGTCTACAATGAGCAGTTCTTC. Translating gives CASSPRTLAGVYNEQFF.

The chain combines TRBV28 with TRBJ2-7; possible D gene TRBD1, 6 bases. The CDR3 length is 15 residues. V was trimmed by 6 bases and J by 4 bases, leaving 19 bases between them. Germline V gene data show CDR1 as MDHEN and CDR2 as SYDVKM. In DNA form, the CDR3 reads TGTGCCAGCAGCCCAATTACCCGTCAGGGGTACGAGCAGTACTTC. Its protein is CASSPITRQGYEQYF.

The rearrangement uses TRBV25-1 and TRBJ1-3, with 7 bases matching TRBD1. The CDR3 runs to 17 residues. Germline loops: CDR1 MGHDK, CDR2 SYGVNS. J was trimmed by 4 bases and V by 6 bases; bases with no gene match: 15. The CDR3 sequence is CASRDDYRGAGGNTIYF. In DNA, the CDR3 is TGTGCCAGCAGGGATGATTACAGGGGCGCAGGGGGAAACACCATATATTTT.

The CDR3 is CASSTRPPGLYNEQFF. CDR3 coding DNA: TGTGCCAGCAGCACCCGCCCCCCGGGCCTCTACAATGAGCAGTTCTTC. The rearrangement joins TRBV11-2 to TRBJ2-1; D not resolved. Germline loops: CDR1 SGHAT, CDR2 FQNNGV. CDR3 length: 16 residues. Trimming stripped 5 bases from V and 3 bases from J, with 17 bases between. The full variable domain, in which reference TRBV11-2 and TRBJ2-1 provide the parts outside the CDR3, is EAGVAQSPRYKIIEKRQSVAFWCNPISGHATLYWYQQILGQGPKLLIQFQNNGVVDDSQLPKDRFSAERLKGVDSTLKIQPAKLEDSAVYLCASSTRPPGLYNEQFFGPGTRLTVL.

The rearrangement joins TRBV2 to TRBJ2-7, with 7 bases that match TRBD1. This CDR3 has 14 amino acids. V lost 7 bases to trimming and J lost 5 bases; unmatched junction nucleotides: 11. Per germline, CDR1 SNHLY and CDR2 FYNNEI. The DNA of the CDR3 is TGTGCCAGCATCTTCCAGACAGGGATCCACGAGCAGTACTTC. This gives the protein CASIFQTGIHEQYF.

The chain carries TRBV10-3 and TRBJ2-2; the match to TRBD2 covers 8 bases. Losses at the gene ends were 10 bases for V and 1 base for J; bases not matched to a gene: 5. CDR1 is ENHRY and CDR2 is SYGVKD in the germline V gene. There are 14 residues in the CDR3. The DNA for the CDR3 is TGTGCCACACTAGCGGAACTGAACACCGGGGAGCTGTTTTTT. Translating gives CATLAELNTGELFF.

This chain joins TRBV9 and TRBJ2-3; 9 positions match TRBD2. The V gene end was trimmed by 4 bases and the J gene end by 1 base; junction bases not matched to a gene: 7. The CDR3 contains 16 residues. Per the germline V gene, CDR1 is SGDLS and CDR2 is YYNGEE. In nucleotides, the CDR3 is TGTGCCAGCAGCCCTATTTGGACTAGCGGCACAGATACGCAGTATTTT. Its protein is CASSPIWTSGTDTQYF.

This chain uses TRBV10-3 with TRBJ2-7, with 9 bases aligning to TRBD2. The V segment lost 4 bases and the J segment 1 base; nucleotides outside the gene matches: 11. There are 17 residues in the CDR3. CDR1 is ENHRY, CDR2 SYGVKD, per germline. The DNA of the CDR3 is TGTGCCATCAGTGTCGATAGTCCTAGCGGGGATTCCTACGAGCAGTACTTC. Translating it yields CAISVDSPSGDSYEQYF.

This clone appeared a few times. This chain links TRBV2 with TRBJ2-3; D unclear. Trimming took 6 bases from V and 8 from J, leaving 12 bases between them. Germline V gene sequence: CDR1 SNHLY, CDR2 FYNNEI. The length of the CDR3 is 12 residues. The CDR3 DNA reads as TGTGCCAGCAGGGACGAACGTCGTACGCAGTATTTT. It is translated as CASRDERRTQYF.

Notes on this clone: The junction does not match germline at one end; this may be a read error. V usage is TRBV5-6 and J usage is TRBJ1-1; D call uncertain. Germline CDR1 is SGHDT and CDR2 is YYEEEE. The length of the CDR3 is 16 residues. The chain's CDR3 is CASTLGGLRKNTEAFF. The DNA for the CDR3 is TGTGCCAGCACCTTGGGTGGTTTAAGAAAGAACACTGAAGCTTTCTTT.

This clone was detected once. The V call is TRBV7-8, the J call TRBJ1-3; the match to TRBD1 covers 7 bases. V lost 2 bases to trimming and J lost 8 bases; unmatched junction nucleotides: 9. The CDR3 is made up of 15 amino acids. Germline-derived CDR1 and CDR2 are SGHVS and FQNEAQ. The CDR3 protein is CASSLYLRGRHTIYF. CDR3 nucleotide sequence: TGTGCCAGCAGCTTATATTTGAGGGGGCGACACACCATATATTTT.

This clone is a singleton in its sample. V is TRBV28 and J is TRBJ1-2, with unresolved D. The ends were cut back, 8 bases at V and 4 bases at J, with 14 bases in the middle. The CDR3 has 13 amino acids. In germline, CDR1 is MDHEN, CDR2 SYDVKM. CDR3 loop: CASWTDGSYGYTF. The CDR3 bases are TGTGCCAGCTGGACCGACGGAAGCTATGGCTACACCTTC.

CDR3 region: CASSSRDKNTEAFF. For the CDR3, the DNA is TGCGCCAGCAGCTCCCGGGACAAGAACACTGAAGCTTTCTTT. This chain links TRBV5-1 with TRBJ1-1, with a weak D call TRBD1 (6 bases). V was clipped by 3 bases and J by 1 base, with 10 bases between them. This CDR3 spans 14 amino acids. The germline V gene has CDR1 SGHRS and CDR2 YFSETQ.

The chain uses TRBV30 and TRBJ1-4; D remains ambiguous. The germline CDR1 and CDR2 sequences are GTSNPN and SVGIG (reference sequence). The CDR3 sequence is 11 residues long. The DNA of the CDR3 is TGTTGGGCAGCAGTTAATGAAAAACTGTTTTTT. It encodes CWAAVNEKLFF. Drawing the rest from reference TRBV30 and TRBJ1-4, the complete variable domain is SQTIHQWPATLVQPVGSPLSLECTVEGTSNPNLYWYRQAAGRGLQLLFYSVGIGQISSEVPQNLSASRPQDRQFILSSKKLLLSDSGFYLCWAAVNEKLFFGSGTQLSVL.

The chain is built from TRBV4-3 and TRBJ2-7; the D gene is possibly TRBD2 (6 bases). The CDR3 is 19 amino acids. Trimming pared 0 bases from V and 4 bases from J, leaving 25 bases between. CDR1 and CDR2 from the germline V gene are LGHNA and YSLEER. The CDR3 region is CASSQDFKIGGMGIYEQYF. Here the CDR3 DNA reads TGCGCCAGCAGCCAAGATTTTAAAATCGGCGGGATGGGGATATACGAGCAGTACTTC.

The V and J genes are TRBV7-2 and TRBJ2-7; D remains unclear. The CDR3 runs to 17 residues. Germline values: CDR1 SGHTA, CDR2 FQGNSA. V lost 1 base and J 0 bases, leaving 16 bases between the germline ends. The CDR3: CASSLVFGQEDSYEQYF. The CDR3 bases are TGTGCCAGCAGCTTAGTTTTCGGGCAGGAAGACTCCTACGAGCAGTACTTC. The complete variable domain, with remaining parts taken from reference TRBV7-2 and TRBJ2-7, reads GAGVSQSPSNKVTEKGKDVELRCDPISGHTALYWYRQSLGQGLEFLIYFQGNSAPDKSGLPSDRFSAERTGGSVSTLTIQRTQQEDSAVYLCASSLVFGQEDSYEQYFGPGTRLTVT.

The CDR3 sequence is CASSLARARGTQYF. The CDR3 DNA is TGTGCCAGCAGTTTGGCCAGGGCTCGCGGGACCCAGTACTTC. The chain couples TRBV27 to TRBJ2-5, with a tentative D call TRBD1 (5 bases). This CDR3 contains 14 residues. V dropped 3 bases and J dropped 7 bases, with 15 bases sitting between them. Germline CDR1 and CDR2: MNHEY and SMNVEV (reference sequence).

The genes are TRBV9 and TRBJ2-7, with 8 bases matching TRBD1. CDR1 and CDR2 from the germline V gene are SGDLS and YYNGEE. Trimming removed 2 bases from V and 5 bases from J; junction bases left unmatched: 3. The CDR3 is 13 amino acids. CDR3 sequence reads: CASSVDRGDEQYF. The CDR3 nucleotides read TGTGCCAGCAGCGTCGACAGGGGTGACGAGCAGTACTTC.

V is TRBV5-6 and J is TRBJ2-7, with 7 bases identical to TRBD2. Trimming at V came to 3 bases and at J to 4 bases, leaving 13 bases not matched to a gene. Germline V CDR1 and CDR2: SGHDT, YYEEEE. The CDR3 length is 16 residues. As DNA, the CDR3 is TGTGCCAGCAGCTCCGAAACTCTAGCGGAGCGATACGAGCAGTACTTC. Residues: CASSSETLAERYEQYF.

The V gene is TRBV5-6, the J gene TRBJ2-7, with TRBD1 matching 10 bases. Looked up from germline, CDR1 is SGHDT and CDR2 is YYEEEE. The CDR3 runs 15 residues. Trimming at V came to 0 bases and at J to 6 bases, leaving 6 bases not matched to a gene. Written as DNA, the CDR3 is TGTGCCAGCAGCTTGGCCGGGACAGGGGTTAGCGAGCAGTACTTC. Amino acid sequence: CASSLAGTGVSEQYF.

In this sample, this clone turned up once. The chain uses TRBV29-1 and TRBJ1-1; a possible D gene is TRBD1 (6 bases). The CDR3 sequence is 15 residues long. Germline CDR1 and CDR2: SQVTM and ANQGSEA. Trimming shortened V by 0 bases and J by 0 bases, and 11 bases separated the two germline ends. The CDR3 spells CSVEDVWTVNTEAFF. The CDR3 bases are TGCAGCGTTGAAGATGTTTGGACAGTGAACACTGAAGCTTTCTTT.

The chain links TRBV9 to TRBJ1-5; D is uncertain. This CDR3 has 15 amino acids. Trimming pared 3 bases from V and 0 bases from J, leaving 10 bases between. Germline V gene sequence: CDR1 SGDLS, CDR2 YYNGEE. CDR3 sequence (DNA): TGTGCCAGCAGCGGTACTGTGGATAGCAATCAGCCCCAGCATTTT. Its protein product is CASSGTVDSNQPQHF.

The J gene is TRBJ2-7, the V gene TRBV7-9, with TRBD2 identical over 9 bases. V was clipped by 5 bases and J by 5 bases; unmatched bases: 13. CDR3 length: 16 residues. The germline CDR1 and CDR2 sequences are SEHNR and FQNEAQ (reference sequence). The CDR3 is CASSPRSGGRAHEQYF. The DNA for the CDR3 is TGTGCCAGCAGCCCACGTAGTGGCGGGAGGGCCCACGAGCAGTACTTC.

The CDR3 reads CASSFGAGPKPQHF. Written as DNA, the CDR3 is TGTGCCAGCAGTTTCGGTGCAGGGCCCAAGCCCCAGCATTTT. The J gene is TRBJ1-5, the V gene TRBV28, with D tentatively TRBD1 (5 bases). Germline assignment: CDR1 MDHEN and CDR2 SYDVKM. Between the trimmed V and J ends, which lost 3 bases and 8 bases, there was a span of 14 bases. The CDR3 totals 14 residues.

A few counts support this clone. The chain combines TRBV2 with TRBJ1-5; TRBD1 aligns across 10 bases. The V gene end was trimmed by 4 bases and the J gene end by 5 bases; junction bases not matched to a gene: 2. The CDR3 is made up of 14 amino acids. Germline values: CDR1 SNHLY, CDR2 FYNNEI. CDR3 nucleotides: TGTGCCAGCAGTGCGGGACAGGGGTATCAGCCCCAGCATTTT. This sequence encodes CASSAGQGYQPQHF.